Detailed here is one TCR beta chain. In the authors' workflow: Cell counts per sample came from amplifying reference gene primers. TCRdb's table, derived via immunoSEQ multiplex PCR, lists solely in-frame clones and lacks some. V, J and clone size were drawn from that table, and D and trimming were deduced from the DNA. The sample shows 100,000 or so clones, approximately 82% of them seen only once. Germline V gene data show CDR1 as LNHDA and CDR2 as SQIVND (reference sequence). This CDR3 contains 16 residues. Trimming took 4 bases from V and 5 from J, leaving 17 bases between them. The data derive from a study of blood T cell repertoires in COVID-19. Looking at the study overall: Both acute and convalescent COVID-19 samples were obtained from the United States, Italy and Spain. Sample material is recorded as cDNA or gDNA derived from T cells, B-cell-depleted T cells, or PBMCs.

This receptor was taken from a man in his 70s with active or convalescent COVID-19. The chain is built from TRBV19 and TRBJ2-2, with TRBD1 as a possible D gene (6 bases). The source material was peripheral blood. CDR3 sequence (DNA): TGTGCCAGTAGTAAGGGGGAATATGGGAGAACCGGGGAGCTGTTTTTT. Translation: CASSKGEYGRTGELFF.